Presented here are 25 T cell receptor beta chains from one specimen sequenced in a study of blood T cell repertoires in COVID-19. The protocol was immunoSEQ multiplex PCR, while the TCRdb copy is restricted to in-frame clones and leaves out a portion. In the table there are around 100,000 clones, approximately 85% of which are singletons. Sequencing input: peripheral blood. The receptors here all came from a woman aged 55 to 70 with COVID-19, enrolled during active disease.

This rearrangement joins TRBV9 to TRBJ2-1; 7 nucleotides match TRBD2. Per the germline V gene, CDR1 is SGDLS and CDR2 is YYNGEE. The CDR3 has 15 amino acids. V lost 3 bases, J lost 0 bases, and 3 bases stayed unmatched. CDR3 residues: CASSAGGGSYNEQFF. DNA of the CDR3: TGTGCCAGCAGCGCCGGCGGGGGCTCCTACAATGAGCAGTTCTTC.

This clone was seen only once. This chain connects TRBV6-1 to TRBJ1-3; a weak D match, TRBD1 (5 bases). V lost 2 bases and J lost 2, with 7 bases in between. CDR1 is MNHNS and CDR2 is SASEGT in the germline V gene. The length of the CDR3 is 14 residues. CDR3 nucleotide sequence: TGTGCCAGCAGTGAAAGGGGCGCTGGAAACACCATATATTTT. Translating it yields CASSERGAGNTIYF.

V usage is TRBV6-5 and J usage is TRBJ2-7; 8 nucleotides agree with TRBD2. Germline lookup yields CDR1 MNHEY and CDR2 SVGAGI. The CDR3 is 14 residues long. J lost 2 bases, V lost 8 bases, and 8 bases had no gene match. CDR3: CASSNPGLAYEQYF. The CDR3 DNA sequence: TGTGCCAGCTCCAATCCGGGACTAGCCTACGAGCAGTACTTC.

CDR3 amino acids: CASSPRQGWDEQFF. CDR3 bases: TGTGCCAGCTCACCACGGCAGGGTTGGGATGAGCAGTTCTTC. The rearrangement uses TRBV18 and TRBJ2-1; D might be TRBD1 (5 bases). The CDR3 is made up of 14 amino acids. V dropped 1 base and J dropped 8 bases, with 12 bases sitting between them. Germline V CDR1 and CDR2: KGHSH, LQKENI.

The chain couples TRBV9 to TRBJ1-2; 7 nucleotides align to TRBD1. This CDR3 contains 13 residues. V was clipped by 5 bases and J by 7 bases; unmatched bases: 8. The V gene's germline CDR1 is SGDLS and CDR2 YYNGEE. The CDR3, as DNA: TGTGCCAGCAGGGGCGAGGGGGCTGGTGGCTACACCTTC. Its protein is CASRGEGAGGYTF.

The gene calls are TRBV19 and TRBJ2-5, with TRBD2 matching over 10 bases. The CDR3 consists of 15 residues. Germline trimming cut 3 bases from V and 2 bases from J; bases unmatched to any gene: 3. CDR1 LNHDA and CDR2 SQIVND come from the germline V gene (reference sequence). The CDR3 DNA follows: TGTGCCAGTAGTATTGGACTAGCGGCTCAAGAGACCCAGTACTTC. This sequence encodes CASSIGLAAQETQYF.

The CDR3 nucleotides read TGTGCCAGCAGCCTCAAAACTGGCGGCTCCTACGAGCAGTACTTC. Translating gives CASSLKTGGSYEQYF. J is TRBJ2-7 and V is TRBV7-2; D is unclear. The germline V gene has CDR1 SGHTA and CDR2 FQGNSA. The CDR3 totals 15 residues. Trimming removed 5 bases from V and 0 bases from J, with 14 bases in between.

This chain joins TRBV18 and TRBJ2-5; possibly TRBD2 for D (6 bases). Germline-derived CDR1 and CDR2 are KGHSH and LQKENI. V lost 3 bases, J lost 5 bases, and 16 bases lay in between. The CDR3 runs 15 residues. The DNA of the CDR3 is TGTGCCAGCTCACCCTACTCGCGGGAAGGGGAGACCCAGTACTTC. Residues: CASSPYSREGETQYF.

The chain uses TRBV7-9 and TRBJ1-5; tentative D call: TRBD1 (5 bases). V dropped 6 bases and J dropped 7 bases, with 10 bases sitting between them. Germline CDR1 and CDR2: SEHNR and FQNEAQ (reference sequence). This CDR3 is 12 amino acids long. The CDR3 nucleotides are TGTGCCAGCAGTAGGGGTGAACAGCCCCAGCATTTT. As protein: CASSRGEQPQHF.

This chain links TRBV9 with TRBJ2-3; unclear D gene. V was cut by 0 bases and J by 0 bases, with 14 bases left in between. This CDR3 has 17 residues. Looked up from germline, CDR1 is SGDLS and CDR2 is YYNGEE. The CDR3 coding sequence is TGTGCCAGCAGCGTAGAAGGAGAGAGTGCTAGCACAGATACGCAGTATTTT. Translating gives CASSVEGESASTDTQYF.

The CDR3 DNA reads as TGTGCCAGCAGCTTCCTTTCCGACTCCCCCACAGATACGCAGTATTTT. Translated, it gives CASSFLSDSPTDTQYF. This rearrangement joins TRBV13 to TRBJ2-3; unclear D gene. The CDR3 contains 16 residues. V lost 3 bases and J lost 2, with 15 bases in between. Germline V CDR1 and CDR2: PRHDT, FYEKMQ (reference sequence). The whole variable domain, remainder taken from reference TRBV13 and TRBJ2-3, is AAGVIQSPRHLIKEKRETATLKCYPIPRHDTVYWYQQGPGQDPQFLISFYEKMQSDKGSIPDRFSAQQFSDYHSELNMSSLELGDSALYFCASSFLSDSPTDTQYFGPGTRLTVL.

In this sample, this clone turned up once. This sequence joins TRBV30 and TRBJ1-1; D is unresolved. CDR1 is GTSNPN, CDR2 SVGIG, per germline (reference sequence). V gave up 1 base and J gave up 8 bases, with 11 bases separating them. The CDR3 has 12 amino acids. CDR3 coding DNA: TGTGCCTGGAGTGACAGCCCCTTGGAAGCTTTCTTT. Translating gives CAWSDSPLEAFF.

This chain's CDR3 is CASSIYLPGQGYEKLFF. The CDR3 DNA follows: TGTGCCAGCAGCATATACTTACCGGGACAGGGTTATGAAAAACTGTTTTTT. This sequence joins TRBV11-2 and TRBJ1-4; 9 bases map to TRBD1. This CDR3 spans 17 amino acids. Germline trimming cut 5 bases from V and 6 bases from J; bases unmatched to any gene: 13. Germline values: CDR1 SGHAT, CDR2 FQNNGV.

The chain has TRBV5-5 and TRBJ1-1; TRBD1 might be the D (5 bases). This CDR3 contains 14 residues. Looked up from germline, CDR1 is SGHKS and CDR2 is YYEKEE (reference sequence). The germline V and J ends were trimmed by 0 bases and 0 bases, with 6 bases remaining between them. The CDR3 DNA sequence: TGTGCCAGCAGCTTGGGGGGCGTGAACACTGAAGCTTTCTTT. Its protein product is CASSLGGVNTEAFF.

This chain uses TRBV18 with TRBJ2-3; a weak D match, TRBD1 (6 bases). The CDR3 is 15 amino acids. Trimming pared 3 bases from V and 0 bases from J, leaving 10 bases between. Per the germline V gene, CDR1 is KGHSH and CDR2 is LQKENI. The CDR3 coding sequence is TGTGCCAGCTCACCCCAGGGGTCCAGCACAGATACGCAGTATTTT. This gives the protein CASSPQGSSTDTQYF.

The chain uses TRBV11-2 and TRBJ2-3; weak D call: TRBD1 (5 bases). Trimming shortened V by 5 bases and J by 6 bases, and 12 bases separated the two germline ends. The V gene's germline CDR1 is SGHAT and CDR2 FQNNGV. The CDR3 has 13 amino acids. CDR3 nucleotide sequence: TGTGCCAGCAGCCAGGGATTGAGGGATACGCAGTATTTT. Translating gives CASSQGLRDTQYF.

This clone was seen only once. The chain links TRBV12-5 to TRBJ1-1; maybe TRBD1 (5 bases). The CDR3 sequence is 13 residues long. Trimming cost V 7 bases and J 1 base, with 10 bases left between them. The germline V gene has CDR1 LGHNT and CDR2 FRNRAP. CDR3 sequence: CASAPDRNTEAFF. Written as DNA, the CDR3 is TGTGCTAGTGCTCCAGACAGGAACACTGAAGCTTTCTTT. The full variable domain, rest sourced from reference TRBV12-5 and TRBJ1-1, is DARVTQTPRHKVTEMGQEVTMRCQPILGHNTVFWYRQTMMQGLELLAYFRNRAPLDDSGMPKDRFSAEMPDATLATLKIQPSEPRDSAVYFCASAPDRNTEAFFGQGTRLTVV.

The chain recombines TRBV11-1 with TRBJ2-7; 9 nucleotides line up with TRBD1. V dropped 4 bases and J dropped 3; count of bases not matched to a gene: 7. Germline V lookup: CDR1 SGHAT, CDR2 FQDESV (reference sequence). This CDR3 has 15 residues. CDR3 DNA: TGTGCCAGCAGCTCACACTGGGACAGGGACTACGAGCAGTACTTC. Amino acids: CASSSHWDRDYEQYF.

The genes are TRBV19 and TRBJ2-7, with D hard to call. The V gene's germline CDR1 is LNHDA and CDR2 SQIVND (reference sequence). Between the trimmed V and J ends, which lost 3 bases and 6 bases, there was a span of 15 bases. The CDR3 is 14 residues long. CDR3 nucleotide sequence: TGTGCCAGTAGTATGATAGCCGGGTCTCTCGAGCAGTACTTC. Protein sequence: CASSMIAGSLEQYF.

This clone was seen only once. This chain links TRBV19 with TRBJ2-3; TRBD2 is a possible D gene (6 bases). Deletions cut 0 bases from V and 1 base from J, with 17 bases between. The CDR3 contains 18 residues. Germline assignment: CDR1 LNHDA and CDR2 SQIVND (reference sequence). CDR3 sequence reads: CASSIDPAGRGGTDTQYF. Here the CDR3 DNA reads TGTGCCAGTAGTATAGATCCGGCGGGGCGGGGAGGCACAGATACGCAGTATTTT.

The CDR3 loop reads CASRQGTGPEAFF. CDR3 nucleotide sequence: TGTGCCAGCAGACAGGGTACGGGGCCTGAAGCTTTCTTT. The chain employs TRBV25-1 and TRBJ1-1; D possibly corresponds to TRBD1 (6 bases). The CDR3 covers 13 residues. Trimming cost V 6 bases and J 6 bases, with 14 bases left between them. Germline V CDR1 and CDR2: MGHDK, SYGVNS.

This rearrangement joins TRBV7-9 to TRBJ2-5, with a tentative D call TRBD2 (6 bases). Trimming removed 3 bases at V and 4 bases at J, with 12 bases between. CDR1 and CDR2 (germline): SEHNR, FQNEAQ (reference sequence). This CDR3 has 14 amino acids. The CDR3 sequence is CASSFGQGGETQYF. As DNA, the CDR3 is TGTGCCAGCAGCTTTGGCCAGGGAGGAGAGACCCAGTACTTC.

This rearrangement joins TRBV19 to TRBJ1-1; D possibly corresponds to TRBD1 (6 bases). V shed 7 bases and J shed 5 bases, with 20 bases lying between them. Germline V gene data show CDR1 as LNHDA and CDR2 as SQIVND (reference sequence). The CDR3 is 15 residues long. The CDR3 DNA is TGTGCCAGTACCCCCAAACGGGGGGCGGGAACTGAAGCTTTCTTT. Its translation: CASTPKRGAGTEAFF.

CDR3 coding DNA: TGTGCCAGTAGTCAGGGACACATGTACCAAGAGACCCAGTACTTC. Amino acids: CASSQGHMYQETQYF. The chain employs TRBV19 and TRBJ2-5; possibly TRBD1 for D (6 bases). Germline CDR1 reads LNHDA; CDR2 reads SQIVND (reference sequence). Trimming removed 5 bases at V and 0 bases at J, with 13 bases between. The CDR3 loop spans 15 amino acids. The variable domain in full, completed from reference TRBV19 and TRBJ2-5, reads DGGITQSPKYLFRKEGQNVTLSCEQNLNHDAMYWYRQDPGQGLRLIYYSQIVNDFQKGDIAEGYSVSREKKESFPLTVTSAQKNPTAFYLCASSQGHMYQETQYFGPGTRLLVL.

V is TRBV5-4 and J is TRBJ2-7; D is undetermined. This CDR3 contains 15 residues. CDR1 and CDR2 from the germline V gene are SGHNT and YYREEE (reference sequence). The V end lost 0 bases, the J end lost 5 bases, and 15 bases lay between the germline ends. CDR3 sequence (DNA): TGTGCCAGCAGCTTGGCTCCAGGCAGAGACGACGAGCAGTACTTC. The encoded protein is CASSLAPGRDDEQYF.